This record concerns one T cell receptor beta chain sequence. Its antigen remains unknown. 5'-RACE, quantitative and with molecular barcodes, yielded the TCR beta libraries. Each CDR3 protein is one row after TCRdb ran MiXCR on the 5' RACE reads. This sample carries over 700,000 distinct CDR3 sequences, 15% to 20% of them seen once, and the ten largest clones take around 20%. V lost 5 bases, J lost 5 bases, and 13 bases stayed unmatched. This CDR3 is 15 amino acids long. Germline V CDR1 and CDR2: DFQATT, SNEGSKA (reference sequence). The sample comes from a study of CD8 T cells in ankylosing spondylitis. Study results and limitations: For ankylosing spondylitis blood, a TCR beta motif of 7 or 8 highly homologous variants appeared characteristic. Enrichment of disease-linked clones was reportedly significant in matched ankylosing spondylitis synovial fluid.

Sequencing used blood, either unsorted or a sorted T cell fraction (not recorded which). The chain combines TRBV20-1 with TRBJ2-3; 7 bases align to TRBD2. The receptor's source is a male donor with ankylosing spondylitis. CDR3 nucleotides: TGCAGTGCTTGGGACTACCTTATAGAGTTAGATACGCAGTATTTT. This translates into CSAWDYLIELDTQYF.